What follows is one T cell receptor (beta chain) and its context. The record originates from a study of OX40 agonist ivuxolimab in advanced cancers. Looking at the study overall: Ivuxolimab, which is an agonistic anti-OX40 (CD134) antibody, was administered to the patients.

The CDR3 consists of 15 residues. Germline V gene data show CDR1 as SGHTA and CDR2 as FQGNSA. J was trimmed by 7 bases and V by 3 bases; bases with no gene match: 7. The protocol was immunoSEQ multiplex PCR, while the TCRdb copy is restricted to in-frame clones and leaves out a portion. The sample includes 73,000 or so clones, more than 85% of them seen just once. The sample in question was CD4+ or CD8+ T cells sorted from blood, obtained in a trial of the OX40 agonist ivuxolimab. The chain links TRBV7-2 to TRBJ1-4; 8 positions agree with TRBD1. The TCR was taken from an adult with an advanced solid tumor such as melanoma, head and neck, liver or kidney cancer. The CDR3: CASSLAAGGLEKLFF. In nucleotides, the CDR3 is TGTGCCAGCAGCTTGGCGGCAGGGGGCCTTGAAAAACTGTTTTTT.